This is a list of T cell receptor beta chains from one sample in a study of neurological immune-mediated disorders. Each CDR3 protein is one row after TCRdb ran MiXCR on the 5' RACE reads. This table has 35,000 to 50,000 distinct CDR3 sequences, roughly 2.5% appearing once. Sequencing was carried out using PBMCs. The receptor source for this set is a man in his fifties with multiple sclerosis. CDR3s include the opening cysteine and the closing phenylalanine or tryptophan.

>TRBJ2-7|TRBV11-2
CASRPPGQGLHEQYF
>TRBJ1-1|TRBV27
CASSLFVGGLTFF
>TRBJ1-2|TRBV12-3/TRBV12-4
CASSLQAAGYTF
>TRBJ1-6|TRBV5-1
CASSDGQGVSPLNF
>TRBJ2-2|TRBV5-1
CASSGQGNTGELFF
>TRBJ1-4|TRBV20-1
CSARKQANEKLFF
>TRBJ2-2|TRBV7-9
CASSSRKGRENTGELFF
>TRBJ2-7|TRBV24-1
CATREGTSGAEQYF
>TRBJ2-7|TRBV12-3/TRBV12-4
CASSFTGGRGEQYF
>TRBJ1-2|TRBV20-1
CRVGDANYGYTF
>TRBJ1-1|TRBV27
CASSLAASLSAFF
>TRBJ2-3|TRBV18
CASSATSGDTDTQYF
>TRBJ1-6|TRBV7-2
CASSRTGSYNSPLHF
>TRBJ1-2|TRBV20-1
CSARAQQGFGYTF
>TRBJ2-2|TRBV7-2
CASSSPGQGNTGELFF
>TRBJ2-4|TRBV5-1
CASRSRDSPPVIQYF
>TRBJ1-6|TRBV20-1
CSAPGGGSPLHF
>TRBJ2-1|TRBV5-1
CASSWDRGTYNEQFF
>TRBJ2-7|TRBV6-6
CASRDNRGRGYEQYF
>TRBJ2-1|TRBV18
CASSHELAGESDEQFF
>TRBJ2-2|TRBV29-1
CSAKGRNTGELFF
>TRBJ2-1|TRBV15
CATSRAERNNEQFF
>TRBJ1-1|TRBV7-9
CAFVPAASRDRGWTEAFF
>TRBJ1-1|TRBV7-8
CASSGPGNTEAFF
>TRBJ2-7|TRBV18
CASSPQPGPSSYEQYF
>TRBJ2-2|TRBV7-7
CASSSGTSTGELFF
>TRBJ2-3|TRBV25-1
CASRAAGATDTQYF
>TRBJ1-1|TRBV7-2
CASSPRVVGTEAFF
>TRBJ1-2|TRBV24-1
CATSGTPGANYGYTF
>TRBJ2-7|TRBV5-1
CASSLEGAGYEQYF
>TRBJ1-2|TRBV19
CASSIETGGRYTF
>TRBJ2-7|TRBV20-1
CSAIGFTHSYEQYF
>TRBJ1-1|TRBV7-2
CASSLLGEAFF
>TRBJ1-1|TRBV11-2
CASSLGLLNTEAFF
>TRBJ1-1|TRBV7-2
CASSLILLGRVDTEAFF
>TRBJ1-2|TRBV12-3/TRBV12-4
CASSLSGSPFLYGYTF
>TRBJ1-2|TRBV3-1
CASSQVGTLDGYTF
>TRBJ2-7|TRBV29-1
CSVRTGFYEQYF
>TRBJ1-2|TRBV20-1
CSARDLLGTADYTF
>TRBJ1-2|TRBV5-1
CASSLEGKGTGYTF
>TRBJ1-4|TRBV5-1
CASSLEGARGEKLFF
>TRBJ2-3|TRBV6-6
CASRLTGLGTDTQYF
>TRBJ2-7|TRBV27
CASSLSGSREQYF